The 16 T cell receptor beta chains in this list originate from one sample, sequenced in a study of pediatric ulcerative colitis. Clones were read by immunoSEQ multiplex PCR, and TCRdb kept only the in-frame ones, dropping some. The data hold around 37,000 clones, with 75% observed a single time. During colonoscopy, one to two rectal pinch biopsies were collected. Sample: gut tissue. The receptors come from a boy aged 5-17 years with severe ulcerative colitis.

This clone is a singleton in its sample. This rearrangement joins TRBV5-6 to TRBJ2-2; a possible D gene is TRBD2 (5 bases). Trimming cost V 1 base and J 3 bases, with 10 bases left between them. The CDR3 has 15 residues. CDR1 and CDR2 from the germline V gene are SGHDT and YYEEEE. Here the CDR3 DNA reads TGTGCCAGCAGCTTGTTTCCGGGGTACACCGGGGAGCTGTTTTTT. Its protein is CASSLFPGYTGELFF.

V usage is TRBV19 and J usage is TRBJ1-2; D is unresolved. Trimming cost V 2 bases and J 4 bases, with 14 bases left between them. This CDR3 comprises 15 residues. Germline CDR1 reads LNHDA; CDR2 reads SQIVND (reference sequence). The CDR3 DNA is TGTGCCAGTAGTATAAATTTGCGGAGATCCTATGGCTACACCTTC. Protein sequence: CASSINLRRSYGYTF.

This chain links TRBV28 with TRBJ2-2; 7 bases line up with TRBD2. V was clipped by 6 bases and J by 1 base; unmatched bases: 2. The CDR3 runs to 14 residues. Germline CDR1 and CDR2: MDHEN and SYDVKM. CDR3 bases: TGTGCCAGCAGGGCTAGCGGGAACACCGGGGAGCTGTTTTTT. It codes for CASRASGNTGELFF.

The CDR3 reads CASSPGDSSYNEQFF. CDR3 nucleotide sequence: TGCGCCAGCAGCCCGGGGGACAGCTCCTACAATGAGCAGTTCTTC. The chain carries TRBV5-1 and TRBJ2-1; possible D gene TRBD1, 7 bases. The germline V gene encodes CDR1 SGHRS and CDR2 YFSETQ. The CDR3 has 15 residues. Trimming took off 4 bases at V and 0 bases at J, with 11 bases between the two ends.

The rearrangement uses TRBV5-1 and TRBJ2-5; 7 positions agree with TRBD1. The CDR3 extends over 13 amino acids. Germline V gene data show CDR1 as SGHRS and CDR2 as YFSETQ. V was clipped by 0 bases and J by 4 bases; unmatched bases: 0. The CDR3 DNA reads as TGCGCCAGCAGCTTGGGACAGGGAGAGACCCAGTACTTC. Translation gives CASSLGQGETQYF.

The V call is TRBV7-6, the J call TRBJ2-5; 7 nucleotides agree with TRBD1. Germline V lookup: CDR1 SGHVS, CDR2 FNYEAQ. Losses at the gene ends were 7 bases for V and 5 bases for J; bases not matched to a gene: 4. The CDR3 covers 12 residues. The CDR3 coding sequence is TGTGCCAGCACGGCGACAGGGGAGACCCAGTACTTC. It encodes CASTATGETQYF.

The chain is built from TRBV6-5 and TRBJ2-7; 9 bases are a match to TRBD1. In germline, CDR1 is MNHEY, CDR2 SVGAGI. The CDR3 contains 15 residues. The trim removed 5 bases at V and 2 bases at J, leaving 7 bases unmatched. CDR3 protein: CASSRFGTGPYEQYF. In DNA, the CDR3 is TGTGCCAGCAGTAGATTCGGGACAGGGCCCTACGAGCAGTACTTC.

The CDR3 DNA reads TGTGCCAGTAGTATAGAGACAGGGGCCTATGGCTACACCTTC. Protein sequence: CASSIETGAYGYTF. The chain carries TRBV19 and TRBJ1-2; TRBD1 agrees at 8 bases. This CDR3 is 14 amino acids long. The germline gives CDR1 LNHDA, CDR2 SQIVND (reference sequence). V dropped 0 bases and J dropped 4; count of bases not matched to a gene: 1.

This clone was seen more than once but under ten times. This chain links TRBV4-1 with TRBJ2-7; unclear D gene. Per germline, CDR1 MGHRA and CDR2 YSYEKL. Trimming left V 1 base short and J 7 bases short, with 14 bases between. The length of the CDR3 is 14 residues. Written as DNA, the CDR3 is TGCGCCAGCAGCCAAGGGGCCACTATCGGGGAGCAGTACTTC. This codes for CASSQGATIGEQYF.

CDR3 in DNA: TGTGCCAGTAGCCGGGACAGGGGGTATAATGGCTACACCTTC. It codes for CASSRDRGYNGYTF. The J gene is TRBJ1-2, the V gene TRBV19; 11 nucleotides agree with TRBD1. After removal of 6 bases from V and 6 bases from J, the junction contained 6 bases not matched to a gene. The CDR3 is 14 residues long. Germline CDR1 is LNHDA and CDR2 is SQIVND (reference sequence).

This clone was observed a handful of times. V gene TRBV30 combines with J gene TRBJ2-7, with D perhaps matching TRBD1 (7 bases). Trimming shortened V by 0 bases and J by 4 bases, and 16 bases separated the two germline ends. CDR3 length: 15 amino acids. Germline CDR1 GTSNPN, CDR2 SVGIG (reference sequence). CDR3 DNA sequence: TGTGCCTGGAGTGTACCAGGAGGGGGCGGGTACGAGCAGTACTTC. It codes for CAWSVPGGGGYEQYF.

This clone turned up a few times. This rearrangement joins TRBV6-5 to TRBJ2-3; 7 nucleotides match TRBD1. V lost 6 bases and J lost 0; bases outside the gene matches: 6. CDR1 and CDR2 (germline): MNHEY, SVGAGI. The CDR3 loop spans 15 amino acids. DNA of the CDR3: TGTGCCAGCAGGCTAAAGGGGGCAAGCACAGATACGCAGTATTTT. Protein sequence: CASRLKGASTDTQYF.

As to this clone: Other DNA sequences from this sample encode an identical CDR3 as well. The chain joins TRBV5-1 to TRBJ2-5; D may be TRBD2 (6 bases). Trimming took off 3 bases at V and 2 bases at J, with 14 bases between the two ends. CDR3 length: 15 residues. Germline V CDR1 and CDR2: SGHRS, YFSETQ. This CDR3 reads CASSSGWGEQETQYF. For the CDR3, the DNA is TGCGCCAGCAGCTCCGGGTGGGGGGAACAAGAGACCCAGTACTTC.

This clone was counted only a few times. CDR3 loop: CASSPGHNQPQHF. The CDR3 nucleotides are TGTGCCAGCAGCCCGGGGCACAATCAGCCCCAGCATTTT. The chain recombines TRBV7-9 with TRBJ1-5, with D perhaps TRBD1 (5 bases). This CDR3 is 13 amino acids long. Trimming cost V 5 bases and J 3 bases, with 8 bases left between them. Germline CDR1 and CDR2: SEHNR and FQNEAQ (reference sequence).

V and J are TRBV4-2 and TRBJ2-2; TRBD2 agrees at 11 bases. The CDR3 length is 17 residues. Germline assignment: CDR1 LGHNA and CDR2 YNFKEQ. J was trimmed by 1 base and V by 3 bases; bases with no gene match: 4. For the CDR3, the DNA is TGTGCCAGCAGCCAGAACGGACTAGCGGGGAACACCGGGGAGCTGTTTTTT. This gives the protein CASSQNGLAGNTGELFF.

The genes are TRBV5-1 and TRBJ1-2; D may be TRBD1 (5 bases). Trimming shortened V by 3 bases and J by 4 bases, and 10 bases separated the two germline ends. There are 13 residues in the CDR3. The germline V gene has CDR1 SGHRS and CDR2 YFSETQ. The CDR3 sequence: CASSSAGRYGYTF. In DNA, the CDR3 is TGCGCCAGCAGCTCAGCAGGGCGCTATGGCTACACCTTC. Complete variable domain (other parts from reference TRBV5-1 and TRBJ1-2): KAGVTQTPRYLIKTRGQQVTLSCSPISGHRSVSWYQQTPGQGLQFLFEYFSETQRNKGNFPGRFSGRQFSNSRSEMNVSTLELGDSALYLCASSSAGRYGYTFGSGTRLTVV.